This TCR beta chain came from a study of T cells in Graves' hyperthyroidism and ophthalmopathy. Amplified TCR beta CDR3 regions came from RNA transcripts. The study used the HTBI primer set for a first-round RT-PCR of the TCR CDR3. TCRdb used MiXCR to reprocess the multiplex PCR reads, holding one entry per CDR3 protein. This repertoire shows about 200,000 distinct CDR3 sequences, 17% found once; its top ten account for 53%. Whole-study results and caveats: Most clonotypes expanded in the thyroid (above 0.001) were also present in blood.

Trimming removed 5 bases at V and 1 base at J, with 8 bases between. CDR3 length: 13 amino acids. Germline CDR1 and CDR2: ENHRY and SYGVKD. This clonotype was seen ten or more times. Antigen specificity is unknown. Exclusion of patients followed from uncontrolled infection, other autoimmune disease, pregnancy or lactation. Sequenced input: blood. The receptor was derived from a woman between 50 and 59 years old with Graves' hyperthyroidism. V gene TRBV10-3 combines with J gene TRBJ1-1, with D uncertain. In DNA, the CDR3 is TGTGCCATCAGTTTTGAGGGGAACACTGAAGCTTTCTTT. Translating it yields CAISFEGNTEAFF.